A single sample gave rise to the 26 T cell receptor beta chains below, sequenced in a study of blood T cell repertoires in COVID-19. Assay used: immunoSEQ multiplex PCR; TCRdb lists only in-frame clones, some missing. The sample lists hundreds of thousands of clones; approximately 92% were seen once. The sequencing input was PBMCs or T cells enriched from blood (not recorded which). The receptors were sampled from a man younger than 45 who had recovered from COVID-19.

The chain couples TRBV28 to TRBJ2-1; 8 nucleotides align to TRBD2. The CDR3 is 14 amino acids. CDR1 MDHEN and CDR2 SYDVKM come from the germline V gene. V lost 11 bases and J lost 5; bases outside the gene matches: 11. The chain's CDR3 is CASTAGGYNNEQFF. The CDR3 bases are TGTGCCTCGACGGCGGGAGGATATAACAATGAGCAGTTCTTC. The entire variable domain, with the rest obtained from reference TRBV28 and TRBJ2-1, is as follows: DVKVTQSSRYLVKRTGEKVFLECVQDMDHENMFWYRQDPGLGLRLIYFSYDVKMKEKGDIPEGYSVSREKKERFSLILESASTNQTSMYLCASTAGGYNNEQFFGPGTRLTVL.

This clone came up once. The chain is built from TRBV14 and TRBJ2-7; 8 bases line up with TRBD2. The CDR3 sequence is 15 residues long. V was pared by 4 bases and J by 1 base, with 6 bases of the junction left unmatched. Germline V gene lookup returns CDR1 SGHDN and CDR2 FVKESK. DNA of the CDR3: TGTGCCAGCAGCCCGTTAGCGGGAATTTCCTACGAGCAGTACTTC. Protein sequence: CASSPLAGISYEQYF.

This chain connects TRBV5-1 to TRBJ2-5, with 7 bases identical to TRBD2. This CDR3 has 17 residues. CDR1 is SGHRS and CDR2 is YFSETQ in the germline V gene. J lost 2 bases, V lost 4 bases, and 14 bases had no gene match. Here the CDR3 DNA reads TGCGCCAGCAGCCCGGGGGGTGTATCCTTCGGGCAAGAGACCCAGTACTTC. Translated, it gives CASSPGGVSFGQETQYF.

In its sample, this clone was seen once. V and J are TRBV28 and TRBJ2-5, with 9 bases identical to TRBD2. V lost 6 bases and J lost 4; bases outside the gene matches: 12. Germline V CDR1 and CDR2: MDHEN, SYDVKM. The CDR3 runs 16 residues. The CDR3 nucleotides read TGTGCCAGCAGAACCTGGGTAGCGGGAGTTGGAGAGACCCAGTACTTC. This gives the protein CASRTWVAGVGETQYF.

The chain employs TRBV18 and TRBJ2-3, with D perhaps TRBD2 (7 bases). The CDR3 totals 17 residues. Looked up from germline, CDR1 is KGHSH and CDR2 is LQKENI. Between the trimmed V and J ends, which lost 1 base and 4 bases, there was a span of 18 bases. In DNA, the CDR3 is TGTGCCAGCTCACCACTGTCCGGAAGGGGGGGACCAGATACGCAGTATTTT. This codes for CASSPLSGRGGPDTQYF.

This rearrangement joins TRBV7-9 to TRBJ2-1, with D perhaps matching TRBD2 (7 bases). In germline, CDR1 is SEHNR, CDR2 FQNEAQ (reference sequence). Trimming shortened V by 7 bases and J by 2 bases, and 18 bases separated the two germline ends. The CDR3 extends over 16 amino acids. The CDR3 coding sequence is TGTGCCAGCACCCTAGGGGGGGGGTTTACCTACAATGAGCAGTTCTTC. Translating gives CASTLGGGFTYNEQFF.

This chain links TRBV18 with TRBJ2-3; TRBD2 agrees at 10 bases. Germline CDR1 is KGHSH and CDR2 is LQKENI. V gave up 3 bases and J gave up 2 bases; unmatched junction bases: 2. This CDR3 has 15 residues. The CDR3 here is CASSPLAGATDTQYF. CDR3 coding DNA: TGTGCCAGCTCACCTCTAGCGGGAGCCACAGATACGCAGTATTTT.

This clone was found once. V is TRBV7-3 and J is TRBJ1-6; D call uncertain. This CDR3 is 13 amino acids long. Looked up from germline, CDR1 is SGHTA and CDR2 is FQGTGA. Trimming took off 5 bases at V and 9 bases at J, with 11 bases between the two ends. The CDR3, as DNA: TGTGCCAGCAGCCTGTCAACAGTTTCACCCCTCCACTTT. Its protein product is CASSLSTVSPLHF.

V usage is TRBV6-4 and J usage is TRBJ1-2; 10 positions agree with TRBD1. Trimming removed 2 bases from V and 7 bases from J; junction bases left unmatched: 4. Germline V gene sequence: CDR1 MRHNA, CDR2 SNTAGT. The CDR3 length is 14 residues. The CDR3 sequence: CASSDPGTGVGYTF. The CDR3 DNA sequence: TGTGCCAGCAGTGACCCCGGGACAGGGGTTGGCTACACCTTC.

The chain's CDR3 is CASSRGDIESPLHF. CDR3 bases: TGCGCCAGCTCCAGGGGGGATATTGAATCACCCCTCCACTTT. The chain combines TRBV5-1 with TRBJ1-6, with 7 bases lining up with TRBD1. The germline V gene has CDR1 SGHRS and CDR2 YFSETQ. The junction had 11 bases not matched to a gene; V was cut back by 7 bases and J by 10 bases. The CDR3 extends over 14 amino acids.

The rearrangement uses TRBV5-1 and TRBJ2-3; 9 bases are a match to TRBD1. The J segment lost 4 bases and the V segment lost 4 bases, leaving 10 bases of the junction unmatched. Per the germline V gene, CDR1 is SGHRS and CDR2 is YFSETQ. The CDR3 spans 16 residues. In DNA, the CDR3 is TGCGCCAGCAGCCCCGGGACAGGGTTATCATCAGATACGCAGTATTTT. It yields the protein CASSPGTGLSSDTQYF.

The sample holds one count of this clone. The chain uses TRBV6-1 and TRBJ2-5, with 8 positions matching TRBD1. The germline CDR1 and CDR2 sequences are MNHNS and SASEGT. The junction had 7 bases not matched to a gene; V was cut back by 0 bases and J by 4 bases. The CDR3 runs to 16 residues. The CDR3 is CASSEAPDRGGETQYF. DNA of the CDR3: TGTGCCAGCAGTGAAGCTCCCGACAGGGGAGGAGAGACCCAGTACTTC.

This chain connects TRBV12-3 or TRBV12-4 to TRBJ1-2, with a weak D call TRBD1 (5 bases). V lost 3 bases and J 9 bases, leaving 11 bases between the germline ends. This CDR3 contains 12 residues. The CDR3 nucleotides are TGTGCCAGCAGTTTGAAGGAGGGGAGCTACACCTTC. Amino acids: CASSLKEGSYTF.

Note on this clone: The sample holds other DNA sequences that translate to the same CDR3. The chain links TRBV6-5 to TRBJ2-1; no clear D gene. The CDR3 runs to 11 residues. CDR1 MNHEY and CDR2 SVGAGI come from the germline V gene. V was clipped by 4 bases and J by 6 bases, with 4 bases between them. This CDR3 reads CASSSGNEQFF. CDR3 DNA: TGTGCCAGCAGTTCGGGCAATGAGCAGTTCTTC.

Here the CDR3 reads CASSLVGTSGRADTGELFF. In nucleotides, the CDR3 is TGTGCCAGCAGCTTAGTCGGGACTAGCGGGAGGGCGGACACCGGGGAGCTGTTTTTT. The genes are TRBV7-9 and TRBJ2-2; 16 bases are a match to TRBD2. Trimming cost V 1 base and J 3 bases; bases outside gene matches: 5. CDR1 is SEHNR and CDR2 is FQNEAQ in the germline V gene (reference sequence). The CDR3 spans 19 residues.

This clone was observed a few times. The chain combines TRBV5-4 with TRBJ2-5; D may be TRBD2 (7 bases). The CDR3 loop spans 14 amino acids. V was trimmed by 0 bases and J by 4 bases, leaving 10 bases between them. Germline CDR1 is SGHNT and CDR2 is YYREEE (reference sequence). CDR3 bases: TGTGCCAGCAGCTTGGAGGGAGGGGGAGAGACCCAGTACTTC. Translation: CASSLEGGGETQYF.

This clone was recorded once. The chain carries TRBV7-4 and TRBJ1-5, with D possibly TRBD1 on 5 matching bases. The CDR3 consists of 16 residues. CDR1 is SGHVT, CDR2 SQSDAQ, per germline. The CDR3 protein is CAERRDLISGNQPQHF. As DNA, the CDR3 is TGTGCAGAAAGGAGGGACCTTATCTCGGGCAATCAGCCCCAGCATTTT.

The rearrangement uses TRBV19 and TRBJ2-1, with a weak D call TRBD2 (5 bases). Trimming took off 5 bases at V and 0 bases at J, with 14 bases between the two ends. The germline gives CDR1 LNHDA, CDR2 SQIVND (reference sequence). The CDR3 is 16 residues long. CDR3 sequence (DNA): TGTGCCAGTAGTCCCCGGACTGCCAGCTCCTACAATGAGCAGTTCTTC. This encodes CASSPRTASSYNEQFF.

The chain recombines TRBV29-1 with TRBJ2-3; the match to TRBD2 covers 14 bases. There are 19 residues in the CDR3. Per the germline V gene, CDR1 is SQVTM and CDR2 is ANQGSEA. V dropped 4 bases and J dropped 1; count of bases not matched to a gene: 13. The CDR3 sequence: CSVAGTSGSSSLRTDTQYF. In DNA form, the CDR3 reads TGCAGCGTTGCAGGGACTAGCGGGAGTTCGTCCCTTCGCACAGATACGCAGTATTTT.

The J gene is TRBJ1-5, the V gene TRBV21-1. TRBV21-1 is termed a pseudogene. This CDR3 is built from 18 residues. For the CDR3, the DNA is TGTGCCAGCAGGCCCGTGGTTTCGGGAGGGGGCCTGGGTCAGCCCCAGCATTTT. Its protein is CASRPVVSGGGLGQPQHF.

This chain connects TRBV10-1 to TRBJ2-5; D unclear. Trimming removed 0 bases from V and 5 bases from J, with 4 bases in between. This CDR3 is 12 amino acids long. Germline V lookup: CDR1 WNHNN, CDR2 SYGVQD (reference sequence). The CDR3 loop is CASSESRETQYF. The CDR3 DNA reads TGCGCCAGCAGTGAGTCCCGGGAGACCCAGTACTTC.

This clone was detected only once. This chain connects TRBV11-2 to TRBJ2-7, with TRBD2 identical over 8 bases. The V segment lost 5 bases and the J segment 2 bases; nucleotides outside the gene matches: 8. This CDR3 contains 15 residues. The germline V gene has CDR1 SGHAT and CDR2 FQNNGV. The CDR3 bases are TGTGCCAGCAGCCCAGAAGGACTAGCAACCTACGAGCAGTACTTC. Protein product: CASSPEGLATYEQYF.

The table lists this clone with a count of one. The rearrangement joins TRBV7-9 to TRBJ2-5, with 7 nucleotides matching TRBD1. The V and J ends lost 5 bases and 1 base, in that order; junction bases with no gene match: 4. Germline assignment: CDR1 SEHNR and CDR2 FQNEAQ (reference sequence). The CDR3 length is 14 residues. The CDR3: CASSPQGTQETQYF. The CDR3 region has the DNA TGTGCCAGCAGCCCACAGGGGACCCAAGAGACCCAGTACTTC.

The chain links TRBV11-2 to TRBJ2-7; 8 bases map to TRBD1. Germline CDR1 reads SGHAT; CDR2 reads FQNNGV. V shed 1 base, J shed 6 bases, and the junction held 2 bases outside the gene matches. This CDR3 spans 13 amino acids. The CDR3: CASSLGQGSEQYF. In DNA form, the CDR3 reads TGTGCCAGCAGCTTAGGACAGGGGAGCGAGCAGTACTTC.

This clone occurred once. This chain joins TRBV11-2 and TRBJ2-5; D is ambiguous. The CDR3 is 13 residues long. The V gene lost 6 bases and the J gene lost 0 bases, with 8 bases spanning the gap. Germline CDR1 and CDR2: SGHAT and FQNNGV. The CDR3 sequence: CASRQTNQETQYF. The CDR3 bases are TGTGCCAGCAGGCAAACAAACCAAGAGACCCAGTACTTC.

V gene TRBV28 combines with J gene TRBJ2-7; no reliable D call. V lost 5 bases, J lost 7 bases, and 9 bases lay in between. CDR3 length equals 11 residues. Germline assignment: CDR1 MDHEN and CDR2 SYDVKM. The CDR3 DNA follows: TGTGCCAGCAGTCCTTTTCTGGAGCAGTACTTC. This codes for CASSPFLEQYF.